This TCR beta chain was found in a study of sequential checkpoint blockade in melanoma. Study in general: Patients were randomized 1:1 to nivolumab-then-ipilimumab or ipilimumab-then-nivolumab first-line.

The protocol was immunoSEQ multiplex PCR, while the TCRdb copy is restricted to in-frame clones and leaves out a portion. The sample lists around 30,000 clones, less than 90% occurring once. Germline-derived CDR1 and CDR2 are SEHNR and FQNEAQ (reference sequence). Trimming removed 0 bases at V and 7 bases at J, with 19 bases between. CDR3 size: 16 residues. Treatment denoted: randomized to nivolumab then ipilimumab (arm A) or the reverse (arm B). Patients had received no earlier DNA-damaging chemotherapy. PBMC sorting kept live CD3+CD8+ cells without CD19 or CD56. Source: CD8+ T cells sorted from blood (inferred from file names), taken from a patient given nivolumab and ipilimumab in sequence. The genes are TRBV7-9 and TRBJ2-7; possible D gene TRBD1, 6 bases. This TCR was sampled from a human donor with melanoma. CDR3 bases: TGTGCCAGCAGCTTAGCGCTCGGTGACAGGACTTTAGAGCAGTACTTC. This encodes CASSLALGDRTLEQYF.